In its sample, the clone carrying this T cell receptor (beta chain) was seen once. The antigen is not known. The treatment here: over 15 received Ad26.COV2.S at low or high dose, single or two shots; several received placebo; per-sample allocation not given. The study sampled participants on day 63 after the first vaccine or placebo injection. Participants' vaccine, an Ad26 vector, delivered Wuhan-strain SARS-CoV-2 spike. The record originates from a study of Ad26.COV2.S vaccination and SARS-CoV-2 variants. In the study overall: Doses of Ad26.COV2.S were injected into muscle once or twice, 56 days apart.

The V gene end was trimmed by 6 bases and the J gene end by 1 base; junction bases not matched to a gene: 8. Germline values: CDR1 MNHEY, CDR2 SVGEGT. The CDR3 totals 15 residues. Generated by immunoSEQ multiplex PCR, the TCRdb table keeps only in-frame clones and is missing some. The repertoire consists of 400,000 to 450,000 clones, with roughly 90% occurring once and the leading ten covering 10% to 15%. Study conclusions and caveats: Possibly, TCR breadth and depth analyses underestimated total T cell responses.

Material: peripheral blood, obtained in a trial of Ad26.COV2.S vaccine versus placebo. The chain recombines TRBV6-2 or TRBV6-3 with TRBJ1-1, with 7 bases fitting TRBD1. This clonotype was obtained from a person between 18 and 65 years old who received the Ad26.COV2.S COVID-19 vaccine or a placebo. The DNA for the CDR3 is TGTGCCAGCAGCCTCGACAGGGAAAGGAACACTGAAGCTTTCTTT. This encodes CASSLDRERNTEAFF.